Reported below is one T cell receptor beta chain. What it binds is unknown. The data belong to a study of OX40 agonist ivuxolimab in advanced cancers. Study details: Patients were treated with intravenous ivuxolimab, dosed at 0.01 to 10 mg/kg and infused every 2 weeks. Overall study results and limits: Low clonal expansion, among the lowest seen, marked partial responders at 0.1-3.0 mg/kg.

Germline loops: CDR1 SGHVS, CDR2 FQNEAQ. The V and J ends lost 5 bases and 3 bases respectively, with 14 bases between them. The CDR3 spans 14 residues. Produced via immunoSEQ multiplex PCR; TCRdb's table is partial and in-frame only. The data show some 99,000 clones, roughly 87% seen once. The rearrangement links TRBV7-8 to TRBJ2-7; possibly TRBD1 for D (5 bases). The sample was CD4+ or CD8+ T cells sorted from blood, taken in a trial of the OX40 agonist ivuxolimab. The TCR sequence derives from an adult with an advanced solid tumor such as melanoma, head and neck, liver or kidney cancer. The CDR3 loop is CASSPDSAIYEQYF. CDR3 coding DNA: TGTGCCAGCAGCCCAGACAGCGCGATCTACGAGCAGTACTTC.